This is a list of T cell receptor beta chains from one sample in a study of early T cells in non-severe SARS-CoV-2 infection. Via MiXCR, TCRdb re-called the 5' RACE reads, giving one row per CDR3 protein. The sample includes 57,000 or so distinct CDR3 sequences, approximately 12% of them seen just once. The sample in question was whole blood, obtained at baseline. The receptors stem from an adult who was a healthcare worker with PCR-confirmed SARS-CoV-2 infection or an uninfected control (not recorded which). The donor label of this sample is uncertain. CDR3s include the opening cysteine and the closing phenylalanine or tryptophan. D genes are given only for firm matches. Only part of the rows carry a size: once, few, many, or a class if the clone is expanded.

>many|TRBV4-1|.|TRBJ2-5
CASSQDLMPLGETQYF
TGCGCCAGCAGCCAAGATTTGATGCCGTTGGGGGAGACCCAGTACTTC
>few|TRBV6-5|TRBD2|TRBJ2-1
CASTGLAGGLEQFF
TGTGCCAGCACCGGACTAGCGGGGGGGCTTGAGCAGTTCTTC
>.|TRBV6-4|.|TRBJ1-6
CASRTEGVTNSPLHF
TGTGCCAGCAGGACAGAGGGGGTAACCAATTCACCCCTCCACTTT
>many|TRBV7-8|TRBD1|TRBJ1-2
CASSLVAGGVLYPTF
TGTGCCAGCAGCTTAGTGGCAGGGGGCGTCTTATATCCCACCTTC
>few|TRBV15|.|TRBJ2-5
CATLWAEETQYF
TGTGCCACCCTGTGGGCAGAAGAGACCCAGTACTTC
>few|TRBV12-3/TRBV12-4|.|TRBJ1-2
CASSLNPGDYGYTF
TGTGCCAGCAGTTTAAACCCAGGGGACTATGGCTACACCTTC
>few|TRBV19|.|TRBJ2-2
CASRPGENTGELFF
TGTGCCAGTAGACCGGGAGAGAACACCGGGGAGCTGTTTTTT
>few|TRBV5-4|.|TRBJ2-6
CASSLTGLSGANVLTF
TGTGCCAGCAGTCTAACAGGACTCTCTGGGGCCAACGTCCTGACTTTC
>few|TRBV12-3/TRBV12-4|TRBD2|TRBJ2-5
CALTPLAGPQETQYF
TGTGCCCTCACCCCACTAGCGGGGCCCCAAGAGACCCAGTACTTC
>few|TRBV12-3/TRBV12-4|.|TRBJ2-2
CARPGTNTGELFF
TGTGCCAGACCCGGGACGAACACCGGGGAGCTGTTTTTT
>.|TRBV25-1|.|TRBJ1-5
CASSEYSEAQPQHF
TGTGCCAGCAGTGAATACTCGGAGGCGCAGCCCCAGCATTTT
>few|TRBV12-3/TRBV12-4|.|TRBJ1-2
CASSIDSTYGYTF
TGTGCCAGCAGTATTGACAGCACTTATGGCTACACCTTC
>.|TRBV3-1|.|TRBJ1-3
CASSQTTVTSGNTIYF
TGTGCCAGCAGCCAAACGACAGTAACCTCTGGAAACACCATATATTTT
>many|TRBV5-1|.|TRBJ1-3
CASSLGQISGNTIYF
TGCGCCAGCAGCTTGGGACAGATCTCTGGAAACACCATATATTTT
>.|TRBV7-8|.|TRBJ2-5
CASSLAGGKETQYF
TGTGCCAGCAGCTTAGCGGGGGGTAAAGAGACCCAGTACTTC
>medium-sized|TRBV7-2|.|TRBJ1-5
CASSFYNQPQHF
TGTGCCAGCAGCTTCTATAATCAGCCCCAGCATTTT
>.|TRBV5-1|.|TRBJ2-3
CTSSLAGGIDTQYF
TGCACCAGCAGCTTGGCAGGAGGGATCGATACGCAGTATTTT
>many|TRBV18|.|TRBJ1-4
CASSPRGDGEKLFF
TGTGCCAGCTCACCGAGAGGGGACGGTGAAAAACTGTTTTTT
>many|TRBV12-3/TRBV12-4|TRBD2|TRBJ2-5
CASGTSRETQYF
TGTGCCAGTGGGACTAGTCGAGAGACCCAGTACTTC
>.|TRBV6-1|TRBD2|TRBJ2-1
CGTSGGIFLEDEQFF
TGTGGGACTAGCGGGGGAATTTTTTTGGAAGATGAGCAGTTCTTC
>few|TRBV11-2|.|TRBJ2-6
CASSLGLGQRKSSGANVLTF
TGTGCCAGCAGCTTAGGATTGGGGCAGCGTAAGAGCTCTGGGGCCAACGTCCTGACTTTC
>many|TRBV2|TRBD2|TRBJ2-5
CASKSGTSVGTQYF
TGTGCCAGCAAAAGTGGGACTAGCGTGGGGACCCAGTACTTC
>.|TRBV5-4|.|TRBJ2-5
CASSARGEQETQYF
TGTGCCAGCAGCGCCCGCGGGGAGCAAGAGACCCAGTACTTC
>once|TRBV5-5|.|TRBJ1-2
CASSLTSDYGYTF
TGTGCCAGCAGCTTGACGTCCGATTATGGCTACACCTTC
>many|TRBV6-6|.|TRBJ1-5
CASSPSTGSYQPQHF
TGTGCCAGCAGTCCATCGACAGGTTCTTATCAGCCCCAGCATTTT
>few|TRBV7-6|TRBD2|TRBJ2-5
CASSSSSSGRETQYF
TGTGCCAGCAGCTCCTCCTCTAGCGGCCGAGAGACCCAGTACTTC
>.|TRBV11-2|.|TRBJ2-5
CASSLEGLGWETQYF
TGTGCCAGCAGCTTAGAAGGTCTAGGATGGGAGACCCAGTACTTC
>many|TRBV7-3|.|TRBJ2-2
CASSSGTPNTGELFF
TGTGCCAGCAGCTCCGGGACACCGAACACCGGGGAGCTGTTTTTT
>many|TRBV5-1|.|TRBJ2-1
CASSFYEGTQNEQFF
TGCGCCAGCAGCTTTTACGAGGGTACCCAAAATGAGCAGTTCTTC
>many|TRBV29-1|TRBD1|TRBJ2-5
CSVDAPGQGSQETQYF
TGCAGCGTTGACGCCCCGGGACAGGGTTCCCAAGAGACCCAGTACTTC
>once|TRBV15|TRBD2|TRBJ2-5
CATSPRSGGAGETQYF
TGTGCCACCAGTCCCCGAAGCGGGGGGGCCGGAGAGACCCAGTACTTC
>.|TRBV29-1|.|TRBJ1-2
CSVASGDWGYTF
TGCAGCGTTGCGTCAGGGGACTGGGGCTACACCTTC
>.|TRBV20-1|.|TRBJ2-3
CSARGLRLSTDTQYF
TGCAGTGCTAGGGGGCTTAGACTTAGCACAGATACGCAGTATTTT
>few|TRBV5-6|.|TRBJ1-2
CASSLGTAEGGYTF
TGTGCCAGCAGCTTGGGGACGGCTGAGGGCGGCTACACCTTC
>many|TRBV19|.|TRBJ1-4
CASSGTAATNEKLFF
TGTGCCAGTAGTGGGACGGCTGCAACTAATGAAAAACTGTTTTTT
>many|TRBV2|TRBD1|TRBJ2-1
CASSEARQGAGNEQFF
TGTGCCAGCAGTGAAGCCAGGCAGGGGGCGGGCAATGAGCAGTTCTTC
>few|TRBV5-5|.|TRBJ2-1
CASSLGGNEQFF
TGTGCCAGCAGCTTGGGCGGCAATGAGCAGTTCTTC
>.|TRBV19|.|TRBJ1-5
CASSTQGSNQPQHF
TGTGCCAGTAGTACCCAAGGTAGCAATCAGCCCCAGCATTTT
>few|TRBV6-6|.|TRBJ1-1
CASSYRPEGPGTEAFF
TGTGCCAGCAGTTACCGCCCCGAGGGGCCGGGAACTGAAGCTTTCTTT
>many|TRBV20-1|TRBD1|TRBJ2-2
CSAKQGANTGELFF
TGCAGTGCCAAGCAGGGGGCTAACACCGGGGAGCTGTTTTTT
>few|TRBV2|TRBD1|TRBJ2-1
CASRAETGEFF
TGTGCCAGCAGGGCCGAGACAGGGGAGTTCTTC
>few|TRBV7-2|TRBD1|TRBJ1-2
CASSLGPMRGQGGYTF
TGTGCCAGCAGCTTGGGGCCAATGAGGGGGCAGGGTGGCTACACCTTC
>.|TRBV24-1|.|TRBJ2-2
CASAGATGELFF
TGTGCCTCAGCAGGGGCCACCGGGGAGCTGTTTTTT
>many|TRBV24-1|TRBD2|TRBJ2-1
CATSDPSGGAPFGNEQFF
TGTGCCACCAGTGATCCTAGCGGGGGGGCCCCTTTTGGGAATGAGCAGTTCTTC
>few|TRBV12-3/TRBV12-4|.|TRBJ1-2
CASSPRQDPVLGYTF
TGTGCCAGCAGTCCTCGCCAAGACCCAGTCTTAGGCTACACCTTC
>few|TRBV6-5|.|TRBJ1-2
CASNPGIQGRNYGYTF
TGTGCCAGCAATCCCGGTATACAGGGCAGGAACTATGGCTACACCTTC
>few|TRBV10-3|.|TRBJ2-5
CAIRGEQHQETQYF
TGTGCCATCAGGGGGGAACAGCACCAAGAGACCCAGTACTTC
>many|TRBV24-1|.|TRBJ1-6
CATSDPKVAGSPLHF
TGTGCCACCAGTGACCCCAAGGTGGCCGGTTCACCCCTCCACTTT
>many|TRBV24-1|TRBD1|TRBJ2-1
CATSGQDRASYNEQFF
TGTGCCACCAGTGGCCAGGACAGGGCCTCCTACAATGAGCAGTTCTTC
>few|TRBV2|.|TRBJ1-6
CASRKGGDGRNSPLHF
TGTGCCAGCAGGAAGGGGGGGGACGGCCGAAATTCACCCCTCCACTTT
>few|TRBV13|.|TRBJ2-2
CASSSTVGPRTGELFF
TGTGCCAGCAGTTCTACGGTGGGCCCTCGGACCGGGGAGCTGTTTTTT
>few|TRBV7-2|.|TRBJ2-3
CASSFSPADTQYF
TGTGCCAGCAGCTTTTCCCCCGCAGATACGCAGTATTTT